This T cell receptor beta chain is drawn from a study of T cells in Graves' hyperthyroidism and ophthalmopathy. Trimming removed 0 bases from V and 0 bases from J, with 9 bases in between. From germline, CDR1 is LGHDT and CDR2 YNNKEL (reference sequence). This CDR3 comprises 15 residues. The investigators amplified TCR beta CDR3 regions from RNA transcripts. The HTBI set primed first-round TCR CDR3 RT-PCR. TCRdb fed the multiplex PCR reads into MiXCR, producing one record per CDR3 protein. The sample records a few hundred thousand distinct CDR3 sequences, around 14% being singletons. The material sequenced was blood. The clonotype originates from a young woman with Graves' hyperthyroidism that later progressed to Graves' ophthalmopathy. This rearrangement joins TRBV3-1 to TRBJ2-7, with D hard to call. CDR3 nucleotide sequence: TGTGCCAGCAGCCAAGAATCGTGGGGCTCCTACGAGCAGTACTTC. Its protein product is CASSQESWGSYEQYF.